This TCR beta chain was found in a study of blood T cell repertoires in COVID-19 (dated by TCRdb to the early 2020s). Describing the broader study: Samples from collaborators originated in the United States, Italy and Spain and spanned both the acute and convalescent phases of COVID-19. Samples were obtained from the ongoing ImmuneRACE study (first 160 participants) and from over a thousand subjects provided by 6 global collaborators. HLA class I and class II types, where available, came from metadata supplied by the sample provider rather than from assay-based typing. The repertoires were released in a freely available public database intended as a resource for research on the immune response to SARS-CoV-2. Deeply sampled blood TCRbeta repertoires from subjects exposed to, actively infected with, or recovered from COVID-19 were included in the dataset. A de-identified subject ID, COVID-19 status, age in years and sex were almost always included in the sample metadata. The prospective study material was composed of cDNA or gDNA derived from T cells, B-cell-depleted T cells, or PBMCs.

Each collaborating institution followed its own protocols to collect whole blood in K2EDTA tubes. For TCRbeta analysis, collaborators shipped samples as frozen whole blood, isolated PBMCs, or DNA extracted from either of those sample types. Overall study results and their limits: The quantity of clinical and demographic metadata differed by source and by participant and was supplied without curation.

From V the trimming removes 1 base and from J it removes 2 bases, while the gene matches leave 7 bases of the junction unaccounted for. CDR1 and CDR2, looked up from the germline V gene (reference sequence), are LNHNV and YYDKDF. Taken from cysteine to phenylalanine, the CDR3 has 17 residues. The kept DNA is CDR3 alone, 51 bases in frame from the first base. On this clone itself: Which antigen it targets is not known. No qualities accompany the bases; no much larger clone lies one base away.

TCRbeta CDR3 regions were amplified from genomic DNA by means of the immunoSEQ Assay, a bias-controlled multiplex PCR. On the authors' methods: Within the assay, amplification of reference gene primers was used to estimate how many nucleated cells each sample contained. To quantify the absolute abundance of each unique TCRbeta CDR3 rearrangement, sequence reads were collapsed and filtered. For each sample, productive Simpson clonality was calculated by taking the square root of Simpson's diversity index across productive rearrangements. TCRdb re-hosts the immuneACCESS table, in-frame sequences only. Its copies lack some clones; in the studies checked, an unresolved V gene accounts for under half of them, and the cause for the rest is not known. V, J and clone size were drawn from that table, and D and trimming were deduced from the DNA. For this sample there are under 130,000 clones; approximately 88% appear just once. The biggest ten clones account for more than 10% of the sample.

Sequencing input: peripheral blood. The V and J segments used are TRBV15 and TRBJ1-1, with 10 bases matching TRBD1. The sequence was obtained from a human donor in a cohort sampled during active COVID-19. The nucleotide sequence reads TGTGCCACCAGCAGAGTGGTGGGGACAGGGGAAAACACTGAAGCTTTCTTT. Translated, this is CATSRVVGTGENTEAFF.